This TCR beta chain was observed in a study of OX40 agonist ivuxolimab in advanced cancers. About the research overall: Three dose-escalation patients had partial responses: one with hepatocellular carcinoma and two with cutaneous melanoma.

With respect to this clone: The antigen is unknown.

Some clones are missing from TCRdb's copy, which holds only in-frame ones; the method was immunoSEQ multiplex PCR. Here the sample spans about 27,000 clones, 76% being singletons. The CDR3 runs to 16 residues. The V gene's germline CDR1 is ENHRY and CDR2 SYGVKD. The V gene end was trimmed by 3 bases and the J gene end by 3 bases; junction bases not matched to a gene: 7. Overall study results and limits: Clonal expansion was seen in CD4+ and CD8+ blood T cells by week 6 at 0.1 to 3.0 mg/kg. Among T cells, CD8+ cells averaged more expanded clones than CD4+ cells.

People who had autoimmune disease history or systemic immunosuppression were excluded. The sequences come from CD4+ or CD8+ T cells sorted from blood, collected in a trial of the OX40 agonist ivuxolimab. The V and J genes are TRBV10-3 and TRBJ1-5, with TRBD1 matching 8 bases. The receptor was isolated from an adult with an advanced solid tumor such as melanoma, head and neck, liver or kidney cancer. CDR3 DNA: TGTGCCATCAGTGACCCTCAGACAGGGGTCAATCAGCCCCAGCATTTT. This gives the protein CAISDPQTGVNQPQHF.